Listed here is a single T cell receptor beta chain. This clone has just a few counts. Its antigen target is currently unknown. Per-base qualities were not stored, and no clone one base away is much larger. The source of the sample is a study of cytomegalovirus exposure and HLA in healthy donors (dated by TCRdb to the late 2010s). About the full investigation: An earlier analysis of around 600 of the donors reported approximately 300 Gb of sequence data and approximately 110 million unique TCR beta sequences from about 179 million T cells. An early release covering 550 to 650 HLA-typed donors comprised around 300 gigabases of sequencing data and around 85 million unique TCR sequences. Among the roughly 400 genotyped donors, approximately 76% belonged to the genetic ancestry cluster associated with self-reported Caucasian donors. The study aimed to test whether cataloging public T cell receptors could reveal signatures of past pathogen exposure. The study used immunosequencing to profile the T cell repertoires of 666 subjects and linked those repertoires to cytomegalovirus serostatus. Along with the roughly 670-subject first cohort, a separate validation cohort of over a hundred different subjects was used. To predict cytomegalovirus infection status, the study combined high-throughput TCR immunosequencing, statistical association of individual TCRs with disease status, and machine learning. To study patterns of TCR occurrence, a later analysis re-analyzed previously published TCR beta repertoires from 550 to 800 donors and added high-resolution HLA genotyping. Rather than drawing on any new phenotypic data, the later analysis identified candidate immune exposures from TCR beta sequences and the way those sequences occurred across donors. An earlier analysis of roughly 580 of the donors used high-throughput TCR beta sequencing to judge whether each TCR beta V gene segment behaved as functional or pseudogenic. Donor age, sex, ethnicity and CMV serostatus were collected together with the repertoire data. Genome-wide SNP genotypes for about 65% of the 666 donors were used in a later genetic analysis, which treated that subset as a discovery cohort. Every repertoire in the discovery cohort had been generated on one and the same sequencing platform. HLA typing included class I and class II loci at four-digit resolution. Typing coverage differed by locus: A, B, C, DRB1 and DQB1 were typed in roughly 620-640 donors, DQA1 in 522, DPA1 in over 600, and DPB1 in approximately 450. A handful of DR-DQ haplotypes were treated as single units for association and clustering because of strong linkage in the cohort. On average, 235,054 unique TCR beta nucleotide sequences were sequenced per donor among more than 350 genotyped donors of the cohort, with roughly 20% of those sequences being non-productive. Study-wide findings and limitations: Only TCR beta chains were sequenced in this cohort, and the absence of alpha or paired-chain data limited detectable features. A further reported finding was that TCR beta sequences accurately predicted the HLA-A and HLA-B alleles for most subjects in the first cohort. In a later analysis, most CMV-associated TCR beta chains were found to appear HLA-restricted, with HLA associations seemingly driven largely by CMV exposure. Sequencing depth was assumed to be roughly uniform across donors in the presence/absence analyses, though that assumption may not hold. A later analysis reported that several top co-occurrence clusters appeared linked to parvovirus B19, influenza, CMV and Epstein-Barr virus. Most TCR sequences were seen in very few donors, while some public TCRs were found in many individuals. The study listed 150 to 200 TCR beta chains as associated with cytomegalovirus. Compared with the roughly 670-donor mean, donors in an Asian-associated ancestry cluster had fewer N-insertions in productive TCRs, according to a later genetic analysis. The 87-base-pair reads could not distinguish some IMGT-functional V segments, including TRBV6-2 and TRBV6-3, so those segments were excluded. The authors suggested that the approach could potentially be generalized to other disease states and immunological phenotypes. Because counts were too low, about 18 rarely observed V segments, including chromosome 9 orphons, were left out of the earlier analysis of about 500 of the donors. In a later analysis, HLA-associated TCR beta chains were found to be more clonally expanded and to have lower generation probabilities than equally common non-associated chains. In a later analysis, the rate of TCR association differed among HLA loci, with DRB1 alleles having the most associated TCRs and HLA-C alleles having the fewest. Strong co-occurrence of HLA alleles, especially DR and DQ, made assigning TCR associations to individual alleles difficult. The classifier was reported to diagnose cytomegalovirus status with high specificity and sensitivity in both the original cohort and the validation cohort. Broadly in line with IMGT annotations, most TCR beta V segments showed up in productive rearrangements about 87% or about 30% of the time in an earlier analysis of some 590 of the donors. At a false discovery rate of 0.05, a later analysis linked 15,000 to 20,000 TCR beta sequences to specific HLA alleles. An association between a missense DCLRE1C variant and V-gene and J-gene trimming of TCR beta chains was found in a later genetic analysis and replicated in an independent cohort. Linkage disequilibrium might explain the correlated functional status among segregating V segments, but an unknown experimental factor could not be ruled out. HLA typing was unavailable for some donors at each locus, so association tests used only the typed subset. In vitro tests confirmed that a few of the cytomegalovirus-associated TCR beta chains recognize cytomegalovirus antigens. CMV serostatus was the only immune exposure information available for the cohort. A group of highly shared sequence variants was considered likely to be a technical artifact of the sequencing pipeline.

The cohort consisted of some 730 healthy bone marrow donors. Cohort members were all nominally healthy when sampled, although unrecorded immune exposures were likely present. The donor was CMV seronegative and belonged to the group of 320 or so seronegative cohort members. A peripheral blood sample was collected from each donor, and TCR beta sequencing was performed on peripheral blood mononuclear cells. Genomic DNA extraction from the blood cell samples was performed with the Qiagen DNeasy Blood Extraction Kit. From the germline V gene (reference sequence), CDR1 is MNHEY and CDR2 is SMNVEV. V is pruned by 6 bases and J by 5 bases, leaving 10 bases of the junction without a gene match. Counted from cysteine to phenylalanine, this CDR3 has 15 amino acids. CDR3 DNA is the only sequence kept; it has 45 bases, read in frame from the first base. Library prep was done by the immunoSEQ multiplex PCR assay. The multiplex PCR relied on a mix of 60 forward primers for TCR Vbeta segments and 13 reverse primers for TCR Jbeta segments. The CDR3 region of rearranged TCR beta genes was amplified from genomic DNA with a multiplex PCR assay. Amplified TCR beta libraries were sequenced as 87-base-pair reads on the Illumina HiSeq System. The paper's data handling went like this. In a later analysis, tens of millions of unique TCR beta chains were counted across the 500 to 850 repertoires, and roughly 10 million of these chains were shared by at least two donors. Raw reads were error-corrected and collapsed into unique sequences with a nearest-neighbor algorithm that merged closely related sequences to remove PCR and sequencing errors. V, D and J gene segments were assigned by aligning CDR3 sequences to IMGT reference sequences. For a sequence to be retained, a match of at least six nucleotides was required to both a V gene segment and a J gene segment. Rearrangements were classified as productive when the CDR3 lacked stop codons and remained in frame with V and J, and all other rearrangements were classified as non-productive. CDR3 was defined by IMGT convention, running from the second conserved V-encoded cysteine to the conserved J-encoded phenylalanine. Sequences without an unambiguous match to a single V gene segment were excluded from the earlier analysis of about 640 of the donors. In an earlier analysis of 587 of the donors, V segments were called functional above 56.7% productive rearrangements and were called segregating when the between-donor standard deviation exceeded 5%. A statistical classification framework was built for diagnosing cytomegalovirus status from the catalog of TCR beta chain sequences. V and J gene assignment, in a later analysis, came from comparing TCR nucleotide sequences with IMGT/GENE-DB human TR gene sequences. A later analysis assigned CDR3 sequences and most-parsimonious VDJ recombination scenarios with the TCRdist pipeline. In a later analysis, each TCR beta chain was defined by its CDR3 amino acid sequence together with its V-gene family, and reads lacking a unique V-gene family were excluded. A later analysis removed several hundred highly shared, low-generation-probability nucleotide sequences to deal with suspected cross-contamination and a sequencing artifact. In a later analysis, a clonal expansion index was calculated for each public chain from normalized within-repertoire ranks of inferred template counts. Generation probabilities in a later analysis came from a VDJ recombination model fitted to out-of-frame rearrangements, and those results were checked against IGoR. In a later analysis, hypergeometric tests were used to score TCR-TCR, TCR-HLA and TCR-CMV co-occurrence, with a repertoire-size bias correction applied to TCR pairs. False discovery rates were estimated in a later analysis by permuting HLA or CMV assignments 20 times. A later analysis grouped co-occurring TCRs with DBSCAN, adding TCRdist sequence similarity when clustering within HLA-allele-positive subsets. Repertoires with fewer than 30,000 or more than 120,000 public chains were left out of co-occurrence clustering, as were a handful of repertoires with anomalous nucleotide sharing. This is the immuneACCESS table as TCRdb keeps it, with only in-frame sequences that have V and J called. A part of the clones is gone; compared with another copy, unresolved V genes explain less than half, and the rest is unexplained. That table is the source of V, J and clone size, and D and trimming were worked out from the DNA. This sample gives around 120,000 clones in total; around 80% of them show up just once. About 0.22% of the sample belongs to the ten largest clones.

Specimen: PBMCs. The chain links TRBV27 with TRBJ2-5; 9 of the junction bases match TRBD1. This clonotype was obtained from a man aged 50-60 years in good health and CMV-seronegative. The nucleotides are TGTGCCAGCAGCCTGTCACAGGGGGCGGGCGAGACCCAGTACTTC. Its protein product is CASSLSQGAGETQYF.